The 23 T cell receptor beta chains listed next were all sequenced from one sample in a study of blood T cells in healthy people across ages. Next came a second PCR, run for about 7 to 12 cycles, which used a sample-barcoded 5' primer along with a J-beta primer mix. TCRdb reprocessed the 5' RACE reads via MiXCR and lists one record per CDR3 protein. The sample yields around 1.7 million distinct CDR3 sequences, 28% seen once. Sequenced material: blood. The receptors here all came from a woman aged 30 to 39 in good health.

Points on this clonotype: One end of the junction fails to match germline, which may point to a read error. The J gene is TRBJ1-3, the V gene TRBV2; D might be TRBD1 (6 bases). Germline CDR1 SNHLY, CDR2 FYNNEI. The CDR3 is 16 residues long. For the CDR3, the DNA is TGTGCCAGTAGTGGGTCCCGGACAGACTCTGGAAACACCATATATTTT. It specifies CASSGSRTDSGNTIYF.

J is TRBJ2-3 and V is TRBV5-1; D is ambiguous. Germline CDR1 is SGHRS and CDR2 is YFSETQ. Trimming took off 0 bases at V and 2 bases at J, with 7 bases between the two ends. The CDR3 runs to 14 residues. CDR3 sequence (DNA): TGCGCCAGCAGCTTGGACCAGTCCACAGATACGCAGTATTTT. Amino acid sequence: CASSLDQSTDTQYF.

The V gene is TRBV29-1, the J gene TRBJ1-1, with D perhaps matching TRBD1 (6 bases). Germline loops: CDR1 SQVTM, CDR2 ANQGSEA. The CDR3 loop spans 13 amino acids. V lost 4 bases, J lost 4 bases, and 13 bases lay in between. The CDR3 nucleotides read TGCAGCGTTGTGCGGGGGGCGGGCACTGAAGCTTTCTTT. Its translation: CSVVRGAGTEAFF.

The CDR3 nucleotides are TGCAGTGCCCCGAGGGGGGGGATCTATGGCTACACCTTC. This gives the protein CSAPRGGIYGYTF. The chain is built from TRBV20-1 and TRBJ1-2; possible D gene TRBD1, 6 bases. The CDR3 is made up of 13 amino acids. V dropped 6 bases and J dropped 4 bases, with 15 bases sitting between them. CDR1 DFQATT and CDR2 SNEGSKA come from the germline V gene (reference sequence).

The V and J genes are TRBV20-1 and TRBJ1-1, with TRBD1 identical over 8 bases. The ends lost 8 bases at V and 5 bases at J; junction bases unmatched: 10. The CDR3 contains 13 residues. Germline V CDR1 and CDR2: DFQATT, SNEGSKA (reference sequence). The DNA of the CDR3 is TGCAGTTCTCAGGGCAGGGGGCGGACTGAAGCTTTCTTT. It is translated as CSSQGRGRTEAFF.

This chain uses TRBV5-6 with TRBJ1-6; no firm D call. Looked up from germline, CDR1 is SGHDT and CDR2 is YYEEEE. The CDR3 sequence is 14 residues long. The V end lost 4 bases, the J end lost 9 bases, and 14 bases lay between the germline ends. CDR3: CASSPWGGPSPLHF. DNA for the CDR3: TGTGCCAGCAGCCCTTGGGGTGGCCCTTCACCCCTCCACTTT.

This clonotype was counted ten times or more. Written as DNA, the CDR3 is TGCGCCAGCAGCTTGGTAGCCGGAGCCTACGAGCAGTACTTC. It encodes CASSLVAGAYEQYF. The V call is TRBV5-1, the J call TRBJ2-7; D remains ambiguous. Deletions cut 0 bases from V and 2 bases from J, with 9 bases between. The germline gives CDR1 SGHRS, CDR2 YFSETQ. The CDR3 sequence is 14 residues long.

J is TRBJ2-7 and V is TRBV7-2; D may be TRBD1 or TRBD2 (5 bases each). The CDR3 length is 13 residues. V dropped 5 bases and J dropped 6 bases, with 14 bases sitting between them. The germline CDR1 and CDR2 sequences are SGHTA and FQGNSA. The CDR3 reads CASSPGPGREQYF. The CDR3 nucleotides are TGTGCCAGCAGCCCGGGGCCGGGGCGCGAGCAGTACTTC.

This chain uses TRBV2 with TRBJ1-5; D possibly corresponds to TRBD1 (5 bases). The CDR3 is made up of 13 amino acids. Deletions cut 11 bases from V and 7 bases from J, with 18 bases between. Germline V gives CDR1 SNHLY, CDR2 FYNNEI. The DNA for the CDR3 is TGTGCCGGCCAAAGGGGTTCGGGCCAGCCCCAGCATTTT. Protein: CAGQRGSGQPQHF.

This clonotype was seen ten or more times. This chain connects TRBV7-9 to TRBJ2-7; D is tentatively TRBD1 or TRBD2 (5 bases each). V lost 5 bases to trimming and J lost 2 bases, with 19 bases between them. Germline V gene lookup returns CDR1 SEHNR and CDR2 FQNEAQ (reference sequence). The CDR3 spans 16 residues. CDR3 sequence: CASSPSRGRLTYEQYF. The CDR3 region has the DNA TGTGCCAGCAGCCCCTCACGGGGCAGGCTAACCTACGAGCAGTACTTC.

This clonotype appeared many times. The CDR3 loop is CASSPRQGESYEQYF. CDR3 nucleotides: TGTGCCAGCTCACCTCGACAGGGGGAGAGCTACGAGCAGTACTTC. The chain carries TRBV18 and TRBJ2-7; 9 nucleotides agree with TRBD1. Trimming removed 3 bases from V and 3 bases from J; junction bases left unmatched: 6. The CDR3 covers 15 residues. The V gene's germline CDR1 is KGHSH and CDR2 LQKENI.

This clonotype has a count of ten or more. The chain combines TRBV29-1 with TRBJ1-6; D possibly corresponds to TRBD1 (6 bases). The V end lost 5 bases, the J end lost 11 bases, and 19 bases lay between the germline ends. Germline V gene data show CDR1 as SQVTM and CDR2 as ANQGSEA. The CDR3 is 14 residues long. CDR3 region: CSVQTDRSGAPLHF. For the CDR3, the DNA is TGCAGCGTTCAAACCGACAGGTCAGGTGCACCCCTCCACTTT.

The J gene is TRBJ2-1, the V gene TRBV5-5; D may be TRBD2 (5 bases). The V gene lost 7 bases and the J gene lost 0 bases, with 11 bases spanning the gap. The CDR3 consists of 14 residues. Per germline, CDR1 SGHKS and CDR2 YYEKEE (reference sequence). The CDR3 reads CASGVEGSYNEQFF. The CDR3 bases are TGTGCCAGCGGGGTAGAGGGCTCCTACAATGAGCAGTTCTTC.

The chain couples TRBV2 to TRBJ2-2; maybe TRBD1 (6 bases). Germline CDR1 and CDR2: SNHLY and FYNNEI. Trimming took 7 bases from V and 0 from J, leaving 9 bases between them. The CDR3 consists of 14 residues. The CDR3 DNA reads as TGTGCCAGCATTAGGACAGCGAACACCGGGGAGCTGTTTTTT. The encoded protein is CASIRTANTGELFF.

The sample holds a few counts of this clonotype. The chain is built from TRBV11-2 and TRBJ2-7; D possibly uses TRBD1 or TRBD2 (6 bases each). V was shortened by 3 bases and J by 2 bases, with 14 bases between the two germline ends. Germline values: CDR1 SGHAT, CDR2 FQNNGV. This CDR3 is built from 15 residues. The CDR3 region has the DNA TGTGCCAGCAGCTTCGGGGGCGGCGGTGCCTACGAGCAGTACTTC. Its translation: CASSFGGGGAYEQYF.

This clonotype has just a few counts. The rearrangement uses TRBV6-7 and TRBJ2-1, with D possibly being TRBD1 (7 bases). TRBV6-7 falls under the ORF class, with uncertain function. Trimming removed 0 bases at V and 3 bases at J, with 15 bases between. The CDR3 is 17 residues long. CDR3 residues: CASSYSIRGAIYNEQFF. The CDR3 DNA sequence: TGTGCCAGCAGTTACTCGATCAGGGGGGCTATCTACAATGAGCAGTTCTTC.

This clonotype was observed many times. The chain carries TRBV5-1 and TRBJ2-7; a possible D gene is TRBD2 (6 bases). Per germline, CDR1 SGHRS and CDR2 YFSETQ. V lost 7 bases to trimming and J lost 3 bases, with 11 bases between them. The CDR3 covers 12 residues. CDR3 sequence: CASSGSFYEQYF. The CDR3 DNA is TGCGCCAGCTCCGGGAGCTTCTACGAGCAGTACTTC.

This chain links TRBV20-1 with TRBJ2-3; 8 nucleotides line up with TRBD2. V lost 8 bases, J lost 6 bases, and 10 bases stayed unmatched. The germline CDR1 and CDR2 sequences are DFQATT and SNEGSKA (reference sequence). This CDR3 comprises 13 residues. The CDR3 sequence is CSTAGAGVDTQYF. The DNA of the CDR3 is TGCAGTACTGCCGGAGCGGGAGTGGATACGCAGTATTTT.

The CDR3 coding sequence is TGCGCCAGCAGCCCTCGCGGAATCGCTGGGGAGCAGTACTTC. Residues: CASSPRGIAGEQYF. This rearrangement joins TRBV4-1 to TRBJ2-7; no firm D call. CDR1 and CDR2 (germline): MGHRA, YSYEKL. With 4 bases removed from V and 7 bases from J, the gap between germline ends came to 17 bases. This CDR3 has 14 amino acids.

This clonotype was recorded at least ten times. The genes are TRBV20-1 and TRBJ1-2; D is perhaps TRBD1 (6 bases). The CDR3 consists of 12 residues. Germline V gene lookup returns CDR1 DFQATT and CDR2 SNEGSKA (reference sequence). Trimming stripped 1 base from V and 8 bases from J, with 11 bases between. DNA for the CDR3: TGCAGTGCTAGAGGTGAAGGGGGAGGCTACACCTTC. Its translation is CSARGEGGGYTF.

This sequence joins TRBV5-1 and TRBJ2-1; 7 nucleotides agree with TRBD1. The V gene end was trimmed by 4 bases and the J gene end by 13 bases; junction bases not matched to a gene: 17. The CDR3 loop spans 15 amino acids. The germline V gene has CDR1 SGHRS and CDR2 YFSETQ. CDR3 region: CASSPRAGGQETQFF. CDR3 coding DNA: TGCGCCAGCAGCCCACGTGCAGGGGGACAAGAGACCCAGTTCTTC. Looking up the rest from reference TRBV5-1 and TRBJ2-1 gives the full variable domain: KAGVTQTPRYLIKTRGQQVTLSCSPISGHRSVSWYQQTPGQGLQFLFEYFSETQRNKGNFPGRFSGRQFSNSRSEMNVSTLELGDSALYLCASSPRAGGQETQFFGPGTRLTVL.

The gene calls are TRBV12-3 or TRBV12-4 and TRBJ1-2; D gene ambiguous. V dropped 6 bases and J dropped 4 bases, with 12 bases sitting between them. The length of the CDR3 is 13 residues. The CDR3, as DNA: TGTGCCAGCAGATTGGCAGCTGGCTATGGCTACACCTTC. Protein: CASRLAAGYGYTF.

The chain links TRBV7-8 to TRBJ2-3; TRBD2 is a possible D gene (7 bases). With 4 bases removed from V and 5 bases from J, the gap between germline ends came to 19 bases. The germline V gene has CDR1 SGHVS and CDR2 FQNEAQ. The length of the CDR3 is 16 residues. CDR3 coding DNA: TGTGCCAGCAGCTCGGGGGCTAGCGGCATTCGAGATACGCAGTATTTT. Translated: CASSSGASGIRDTQYF.